Below, 16 T cell receptor beta chains from the same sample are listed, as sequenced in a study of control samples from healthy donors and cancer patients. Sequenced by immunoSEQ multiplex PCR; TCRdb stores in-frame clones only, minus some. This sample has some 100,000 clones, with about 89% found just once. The sample consisted of blood. These receptor sequences come from a woman between 50 and 59 years old in good health.

The chain employs TRBV5-1 and TRBJ1-3; 9 nucleotides agree with TRBD1. This CDR3 has 16 amino acids. Germline-derived CDR1 and CDR2 are SGHRS and YFSETQ. V gave up 5 bases and J gave up 2 bases; unmatched junction bases: 8. The chain's CDR3 is CASRPLTGGPGNTIYF. CDR3 nucleotides: TGCGCCAGCAGACCTCTCACAGGGGGCCCTGGAAACACCATATATTTT.

CDR3 DNA sequence: TGTGCCTGGAGCCCCGGGCACGGCCAGCCCCAGCATTTT. This encodes CAWSPGHGQPQHF. V is TRBV30 and J is TRBJ1-5; D ambiguous. CDR3 size: 13 residues. The germline gives CDR1 GTSNPN, CDR2 SVGIG (reference sequence). The V gene lost 3 bases and the J gene lost 7 bases, with 13 bases spanning the gap.

V and J are TRBV5-6 and TRBJ2-3, with 10 nucleotides matching TRBD2. This CDR3 comprises 18 residues. Trimming at V came to 2 bases and at J to 2 bases, leaving 11 bases not matched to a gene. Germline V gene sequence: CDR1 SGHDT, CDR2 YYEEEE. CDR3 amino acids: CASSLSSGGAPFTDTQYF. CDR3 DNA: TGTGCCAGCAGCTTATCCAGCGGGGGGGCGCCTTTCACAGATACGCAGTATTTT.

The chain couples TRBV29-1 to TRBJ1-3, with 10 bases identical to TRBD1. V gave up 4 bases and J gave up 0 bases; unmatched junction bases: 3. CDR1 is SQVTM, CDR2 ANQGSEA, per germline. CDR3 size: 15 residues. As DNA, the CDR3 is TGCAGCGTTGGGACAGGGGGGACCTCTGGAAACACCATATATTTT. It codes for CSVGTGGTSGNTIYF.

This rearrangement joins TRBV7-2 to TRBJ2-1; TRBD2 matches at 12 bases. CDR3 length equals 19 residues. Germline CDR1 is SGHTA and CDR2 is FQGNSA. With V trimmed by 1 base and J by 0 bases, 7 bases remained unmatched. CDR3: CASSLDILAGGSSYNEQFF. The CDR3 coding sequence is TGTGCCAGCAGCTTAGATATTCTAGCGGGGGGGAGCTCCTACAATGAGCAGTTCTTC.

The rearrangement joins TRBV11-2 to TRBJ2-4; 7 bases agree with TRBD1. The CDR3 sequence is 16 residues long. Germline V gene sequence: CDR1 SGHAT, CDR2 FQNNGV. J gave up 0 bases and V 7 bases, and 9 bases lay outside the gene matches. The CDR3 loop is CASTTIRDRAKNIQYF. The DNA of the CDR3 is TGTGCCAGCACTACCATCCGGGACAGAGCCAAAAACATTCAGTACTTC. Full variable domain (rest looked up from reference TRBV11-2 and TRBJ2-4): EAGVAQSPRYKIIEKRQSVAFWCNPISGHATLYWYQQILGQGPKLLIQFQNNGVVDDSQLPKDRFSAERLKGVDSTLKIQPAKLEDSAVYLCASTTIRDRAKNIQYFGAGTRLSVL.

The chain carries TRBV20-1 and TRBJ2-3; 9 nucleotides line up with TRBD2. Germline CDR1 reads DFQATT; CDR2 reads SNEGSKA (reference sequence). There are 15 residues in the CDR3. The trim removed 3 bases at V and 2 bases at J, leaving 6 bases unmatched. The chain's CDR3 is CSASVAGAFTDTQYF. The DNA for the CDR3 is TGCAGTGCTAGTGTAGCGGGGGCCTTCACAGATACGCAGTATTTT.

CDR3 sequence (DNA): TGTGCCTCCCCCCTTAGACAGGGCTATGGCTACACCTTC. Protein sequence: CASPLRQGYGYTF. This chain joins TRBV30 and TRBJ1-2, with 7 bases lining up with TRBD1. The germline gives CDR1 GTSNPN, CDR2 SVGIG (reference sequence). The CDR3 is made up of 13 amino acids. Unmatched junction bases numbered 9, after V lost 7 bases and J lost 4 bases. Drawing the rest from reference TRBV30 and TRBJ1-2, the complete variable domain is SQTIHQWPATLVQPVGSPLSLECTVEGTSNPNLYWYRQAAGRGLQLLFYSVGIGQISSEVPQNLSASRPQDRQFILSSKKLLLSDSGFYLCASPLRQGYGYTFGSGTRLTVV.

The CDR3 is CASSLGGSETEAFF. CDR3 bases: TGCGCCAGCAGCTTGGGTGGCAGCGAAACTGAAGCTTTCTTT. V usage is TRBV5-1 and J usage is TRBJ1-1; D call uncertain. Trimming removed 0 bases at V and 5 bases at J, with 11 bases between. The length of the CDR3 is 14 residues. Looked up from germline, CDR1 is SGHRS and CDR2 is YFSETQ.

The rearrangement uses TRBV2 and TRBJ2-1, with no clear D. The germline V gene encodes CDR1 SNHLY and CDR2 FYNNEI. V was shortened by 6 bases and J by 1 base, with 16 bases between the two germline ends. The CDR3 is 16 residues long. The CDR3 sequence: CASSRRPSPSYNEQFF. CDR3 bases: TGTGCCAGCAGCCGCAGACCTTCCCCGTCCTACAATGAGCAGTTCTTC.

This chain links TRBV6-6 with TRBJ2-2; perhaps TRBD2 as D (7 bases). This CDR3 has 14 residues. Germline loops: CDR1 MNHNY, CDR2 SVGAGI (reference sequence). Between the trimmed V and J ends, which lost 10 bases and 6 bases, there was a span of 18 bases. The CDR3 loop reads CATQWEGVSGELFF. The CDR3 bases are TGTGCCACCCAGTGGGAGGGGGTATCCGGGGAGCTGTTTTTT.

The chain couples TRBV7-8 to TRBJ1-1, with D hard to call. V dropped 3 bases and J dropped 6 bases, with 11 bases sitting between them. CDR3 length: 13 amino acids. Germline loops: CDR1 SGHVS, CDR2 FQNEAQ. The CDR3 here is CASSFDQRAEAFF. The CDR3 DNA follows: TGTGCCAGCAGCTTTGACCAGAGGGCTGAAGCTTTCTTT.

In its sample, this clone was seen once. The rearrangement uses TRBV7-6 and TRBJ1-3; 8 bases fit TRBD1. Losses at the gene ends were 4 bases for V and 8 bases for J; bases not matched to a gene: 10. The V gene's germline CDR1 is SGHVS and CDR2 FNYEAQ. The CDR3 runs to 15 residues. The CDR3 reads CASSSGAGGYDTIYF. The CDR3 nucleotides are TGTGCCAGCAGCTCGGGCGCAGGGGGCTACGACACCATATATTTT.

The chain couples TRBV6-6 to TRBJ1-1; D is possibly TRBD1 (6 bases). Trimming shortened V by 4 bases and J by 4 bases, and 10 bases separated the two germline ends. This CDR3 spans 13 amino acids. Germline V gene lookup returns CDR1 MNHNY and CDR2 SVGAGI (reference sequence). In nucleotides, the CDR3 is TGTGCCAGCAGTTCCGAAGGGGGCACTGAAGCTTTCTTT. Its translation is CASSSEGGTEAFF.

The chain couples TRBV7-7 to TRBJ2-3, with 12 bases matching TRBD2. Germline values: CDR1 SSHAT, CDR2 FNYEAQ (reference sequence). V lost 6 bases, J lost 4 bases, and 5 bases stayed unmatched. The CDR3 runs to 15 residues. DNA for the CDR3: TGTGCCAGCAGTTCTAGCGGGGGGGCCTCAGATACGCAGTATTTT. Translating gives CASSSSGGASDTQYF.

The rearrangement links TRBV7-3 to TRBJ2-5; D possibly corresponds to TRBD2 (6 bases). Germline CDR1 SGHTA, CDR2 FQGTGA. This CDR3 spans 14 amino acids. V was clipped by 5 bases and J by 10 bases, with 20 bases between them. The CDR3 sequence: CASSAGREARDQYF. The CDR3 DNA reads as TGTGCCAGCAGCGCCGGCAGGGAGGCAAGGGACCAGTACTTC.